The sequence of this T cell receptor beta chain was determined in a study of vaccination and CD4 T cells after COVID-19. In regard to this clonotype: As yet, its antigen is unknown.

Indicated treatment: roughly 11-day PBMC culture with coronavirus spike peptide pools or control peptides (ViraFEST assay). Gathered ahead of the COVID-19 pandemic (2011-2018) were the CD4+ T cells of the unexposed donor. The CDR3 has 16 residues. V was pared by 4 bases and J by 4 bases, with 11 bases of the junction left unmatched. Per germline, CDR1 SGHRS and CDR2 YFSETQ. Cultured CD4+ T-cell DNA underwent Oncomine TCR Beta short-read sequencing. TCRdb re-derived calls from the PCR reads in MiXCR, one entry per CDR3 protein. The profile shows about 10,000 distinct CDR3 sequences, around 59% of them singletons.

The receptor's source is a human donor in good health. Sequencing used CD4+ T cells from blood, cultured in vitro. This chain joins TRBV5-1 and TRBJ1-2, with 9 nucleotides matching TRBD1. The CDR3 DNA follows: TGCGCCAGCAGCCTACACGGACAGGGGAACACCTATGGCTACACCTTC. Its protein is CASSLHGQGNTYGYTF.